The text below deals with one T cell receptor beta chain. Its cognate antigen is unknown. Trimming shortened V by 2 bases and J by 2 bases, and 16 bases separated the two germline ends. CDR3 length: 16 residues. CDR1 is SGHAT, CDR2 FQNNGV, per germline. TCRdb redid the calling of the RT-PCR reads with MiXCR, one entry per CDR3 protein. The data show about 480,000 distinct CDR3 sequences, approximately 24% seen once. The sample comes from a study of response to subunit inactivated influenza vaccine. Study-wide points: Researchers suggested that each seasonal influenza vaccination recruits few new T cells.

This specimen was CD4+ T cells sorted from PBMCs, taken roughly 5 days after vaccination. The chain combines TRBV11-2 with TRBJ2-7, with TRBD2 as a possible D gene (7 bases). The sequence was collected from a man aged 50-60 years who received an inactivated influenza vaccine. CDR3 bases: TGTGCCAGCAGCTTATCGAGGGGGGGACCCACCTACGAGCAGTACTTC. This encodes CASSLSRGGPTYEQYF.